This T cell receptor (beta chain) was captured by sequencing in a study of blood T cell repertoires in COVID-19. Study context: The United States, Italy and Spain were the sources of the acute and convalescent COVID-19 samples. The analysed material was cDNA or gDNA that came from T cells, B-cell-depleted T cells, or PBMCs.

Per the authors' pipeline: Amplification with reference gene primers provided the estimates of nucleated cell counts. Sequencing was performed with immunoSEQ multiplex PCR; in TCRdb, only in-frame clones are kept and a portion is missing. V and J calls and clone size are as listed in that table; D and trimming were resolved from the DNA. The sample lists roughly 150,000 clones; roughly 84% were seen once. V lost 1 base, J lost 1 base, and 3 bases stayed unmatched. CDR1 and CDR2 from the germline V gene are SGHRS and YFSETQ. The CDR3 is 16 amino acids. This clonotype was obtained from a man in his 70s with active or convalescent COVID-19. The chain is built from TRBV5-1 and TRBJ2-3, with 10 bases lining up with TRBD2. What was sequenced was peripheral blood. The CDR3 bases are TGCGCCAGCAGCTTGCAGAGCGGGAGGGGCACAGATACGCAGTATTTT. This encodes CASSLQSGRGTDTQYF.